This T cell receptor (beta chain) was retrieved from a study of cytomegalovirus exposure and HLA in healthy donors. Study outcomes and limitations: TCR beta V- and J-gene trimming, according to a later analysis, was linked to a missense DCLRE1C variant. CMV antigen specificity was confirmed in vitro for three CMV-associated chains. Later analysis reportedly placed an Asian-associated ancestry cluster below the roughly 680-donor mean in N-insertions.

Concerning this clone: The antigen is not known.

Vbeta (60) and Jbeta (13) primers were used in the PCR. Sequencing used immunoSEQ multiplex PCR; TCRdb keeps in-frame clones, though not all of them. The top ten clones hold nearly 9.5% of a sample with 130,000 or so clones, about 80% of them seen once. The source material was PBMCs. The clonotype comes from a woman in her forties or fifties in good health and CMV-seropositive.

CDR3 DNA: TGCGCCAGCCGGGCAGCAGGGGTGGATAATTCACCCCTCCACTTT. This translates into CASRAAGVDNSPLHF. V is TRBV5-1 and J is TRBJ1-6, with D possibly TRBD1 on 6 matching bases. V was pared by 7 bases and J by 5 bases, with 16 bases between. The CDR3 is 15 amino acids. Germline V gene lookup returns CDR1 SGHRS and CDR2 YFSETQ. The variable domain in full, with the rest retrieved from reference TRBV5-1 and TRBJ1-6, is KAGVTQTPRYLIKTRGQQVTLSCSPISGHRSVSWYQQTPGQGLQFLFEYFSETQRNKGNFPGRFSGRQFSNSRSEMNVSTLELGDSALYLCASRAAGVDNSPLHFGNGTRLTVT.